This T cell receptor beta chain was found in a study of CD8 T cells in ankylosing spondylitis. Per the germline V gene, CDR1 is LNHNV and CDR2 is YYDKDF (reference sequence). With 0 bases removed from V and 2 bases from J, the gap between germline ends came to 14 bases. This CDR3 has 16 amino acids. This clonotype has a handful of counts. Quantitative barcoded 5'-RACE was used to prepare TCR beta libraries. TCRdb reanalysed the 5' RACE reads using MiXCR and keeps one entry per CDR3 protein. The sample has under 200,000 distinct CDR3 sequences; 9.8% are singletons. Sequenced material: blood, either unsorted or a sorted T cell fraction (not recorded which). This clonotype was sampled from a female donor with ankylosing spondylitis or in good health (not recorded which). The chain combines TRBV15 with TRBJ2-7; D could derive from TRBD1 or TRBD2 (5 bases each). The DNA of the CDR3 is TGTGCCACCAGCAGAGAATGGGAGACAGTTCCCTACGAGCAGTACTTC. Amino acids: CATSREWETVPYEQYF. Based on the CDR3 plus reference TRBV15 and TRBJ2-7, the full variable domain is DAMVIQNPRYQVTQFGKPVTLSCSQTLNHNVMYWYQQKSSQAPKLLFHYYDKDFNNEADTPDNFQSRRPNTSFCFLDIRSPGLGDTAMYLCATSREWETVPYEQYFGPGTRLTVT.